These 20 T cell receptor beta chains were all obtained from the same sample, sequenced in a study of blood T cell repertoires in COVID-19. The table came from immunoSEQ multiplex PCR; TCRdb's copy has only in-frame clones and leaves some out. The table has 75,000 to 95,000 clones, 70% to 90% seen once. The sequenced material came from peripheral blood. All receptors derive from a man in his forties or fifties with acute or convalescent COVID-19.

J is TRBJ2-7 and V is TRBV12-3 or TRBV12-4; D is undetermined. The CDR3 runs to 13 residues. The ends were cut back, 3 bases at V and 3 bases at J, with 9 bases in the middle. This CDR3 reads CASSFHRNYEQYF. In nucleotides, the CDR3 is TGTGCCAGCAGTTTCCACAGAAACTACGAGCAGTACTTC.

As DNA, the CDR3 is TGCGCCAGCAGCCTCGGGACAGGGGGCTCCGGGGAGCTGTTTTTT. It translates to CASSLGTGGSGELFF. The chain couples TRBV4-1 to TRBJ2-2, with 12 bases identical to TRBD1. The V segment lost 4 bases and the J segment 6 bases; nucleotides outside the gene matches: 3. The CDR3 is made up of 15 amino acids. CDR1 is MGHRA, CDR2 YSYEKL, per germline.

The gene calls are TRBV6-6 and TRBJ2-2, with TRBD1 matching over 9 bases. The germline V gene encodes CDR1 MNHNY and CDR2 SVGAGI (reference sequence). This CDR3 comprises 15 residues. The J segment lost 3 bases and the V segment lost 7 bases, leaving 6 bases of the junction unmatched. The CDR3 bases are TGTGCCAGCACAAGGACAGGGGCATACACCGGGGAGCTGTTTTTT. This encodes CASTRTGAYTGELFF.

A few counts support this clone. The chain employs TRBV10-2 and TRBJ1-5, with D possibly matching TRBD1 (5 bases). Germline lookup yields CDR1 WSHSY and CDR2 SAAADI. V was shortened by 4 bases and J by 7 bases, with 11 bases between the two germline ends. The CDR3 contains 13 residues. CDR3 bases: TGCGCCAGCAGTGGTGGGTCAGGGCAGCCCCAGCATTTT. It specifies CASSGGSGQPQHF.

The chain recombines TRBV5-4 with TRBJ2-7; possibly TRBD2 for D (5 bases). This CDR3 has 13 residues. CDR1 and CDR2 from the germline V gene are SGHNT and YYREEE (reference sequence). V was trimmed by 5 bases and J by 3 bases, leaving 12 bases between them. The CDR3: CASSYGLIYEQYF. CDR3 in DNA: TGTGCCAGCAGTTATGGACTGATCTACGAGCAGTACTTC. Drawing the rest from reference TRBV5-4 and TRBJ2-7, the complete variable domain is ETGVTQSPTHLIKTRGQQVTLRCSSQSGHNTVSWYQQALGQGPQFIFQYYREEENGRGNFPPRFSGLQFPNYSSELNVNALELDDSALYLCASSYGLIYEQYFGPGTRLTVT.

This clone was detected a few times. The rearrangement links TRBV30 to TRBJ2-1, with 7 bases that match TRBD2. V dropped 5 bases and J dropped 3; count of bases not matched to a gene: 1. Germline CDR1 reads GTSNPN; CDR2 reads SVGIG (reference sequence). This CDR3 is built from 12 residues. Here the CDR3 DNA reads TGTGCCTGGGCGGGAGTCTACAATGAGCAGTTCTTC. Translating gives CAWAGVYNEQFF.

The CDR3 DNA reads as TGTGCCAGCAGCTTAGTGCGGGGCGGCGCAGATACGCAGTATTTT. Amino acid sequence: CASSLVRGGADTQYF. The chain employs TRBV7-6 and TRBJ2-3; D may be TRBD2 (6 bases). The CDR3 runs to 15 residues. Germline-derived CDR1 and CDR2 are SGHVS and FNYEAQ. The V end lost 1 base, the J end lost 4 bases, and 12 bases lay between the germline ends.

The chain joins TRBV4-3 to TRBJ1-6; D is undetermined. The V and J ends lost 4 bases and 5 bases respectively, with 9 bases between them. Per the germline V gene, CDR1 is LGHNA and CDR2 is YSLEER. The CDR3 extends over 14 amino acids. CDR3 loop: CASSPAPNNSPLHF. CDR3 bases: TGCGCCAGCAGCCCCGCCCCTAATAATTCACCCCTCCACTTT.

This clone was seen just once. The gene calls are TRBV19 and TRBJ2-2; D is perhaps TRBD1 (5 bases). V lost 1 base to trimming and J lost 6 bases, with 12 bases between them. The CDR3 is 15 residues long. Germline V gene sequence: CDR1 LNHDA, CDR2 SQIVND (reference sequence). DNA for the CDR3: TGTGCCAGTAGTATAGGGTCTCAGGGTCCCGGGGAGCTGTTTTTT. Amino acid sequence: CASSIGSQGPGELFF.

As regards this clone: This specimen includes other DNA sequences encoding the same CDR3. V and J are TRBV29-1 and TRBJ1-1; 10 bases match TRBD1. The CDR3 is 13 amino acids. V trimming: 6 bases; J trimming: 1 base; junction bases outside the gene matches: 2. Germline values: CDR1 SQVTM, CDR2 ANQGSEA. DNA of the CDR3: TGCAGCGTCGACAGGGGGCGGAACACTGAAGCTTTCTTT. As protein: CSVDRGRNTEAFF.

The V and J genes are TRBV5-4 and TRBJ2-3; 10 nucleotides match TRBD2. This CDR3 spans 18 amino acids. After removal of 0 bases from V and 1 base from J, the junction contained 8 bases not matched to a gene. Germline CDR1 reads SGHNT; CDR2 reads YYREEE (reference sequence). This CDR3 is CASSLGQRGGHGTDTQYF. The CDR3 DNA sequence: TGTGCCAGCAGCTTGGGGCAGCGGGGGGGCCATGGCACAGATACGCAGTATTTT.

The chain employs TRBV6-5 and TRBJ2-3; 8 bases match TRBD1. Germline V CDR1 and CDR2: MNHEY, SVGAGI. This CDR3 has 15 residues. The V and J ends lost 3 bases and 5 bases, in that order; junction bases with no gene match: 7. CDR3 residues: CASSYGQGKGDTQYF. CDR3 sequence (DNA): TGTGCCAGCAGTTATGGACAGGGAAAGGGAGATACGCAGTATTTT.

The chain joins TRBV27 to TRBJ1-1; 7 nucleotides align to TRBD1. Trimming cost V 6 bases and J 3 bases; bases outside gene matches: 7. The CDR3 covers 14 residues. Germline V gene lookup returns CDR1 MNHEY and CDR2 SMNVEV (reference sequence). The CDR3 loop reads CASRRGPWDTEAFF. CDR3 in DNA: TGTGCCAGCAGGAGGGGGCCGTGGGACACTGAAGCTTTCTTT.

V is TRBV28 and J is TRBJ1-1; D is ambiguous. Trimming left V 6 bases short and J 1 base short, with 9 bases between. CDR1 and CDR2 (germline): MDHEN, SYDVKM. CDR3 length: 13 residues. The CDR3 DNA sequence: TGTGCCAGCAGCACCAGTTCGAACACTGAAGCTTTCTTT. Translated: CASSTSSNTEAFF.

V and J are TRBV29-1 and TRBJ2-2; the match to TRBD2 covers 10 bases. Looked up from germline, CDR1 is SQVTM and CDR2 is ANQGSEA. Germline trimming cut 6 bases from V and 3 bases from J; bases unmatched to any gene: 7. There are 15 residues in the CDR3. In nucleotides, the CDR3 is TGCAGCGTCTCCGGGCTAGCGGGAGACACCGGGGAGCTGTTTTTT. This codes for CSVSGLAGDTGELFF.

This chain joins TRBV11-2 and TRBJ2-2, with D perhaps TRBD2 (6 bases). Germline loops: CDR1 SGHAT, CDR2 FQNNGV. V lost 3 bases to trimming and J lost 1 base, with 12 bases between them. The CDR3 sequence is 16 residues long. CDR3 coding DNA: TGTGCCAGCAGCTTGCTAATCGGGGGGAACACCGGGGAGCTGTTTTTT. The encoded protein is CASSLLIGGNTGELFF.

The chain joins TRBV9 to TRBJ2-7, with 9 bases that match TRBD2. Germline CDR1 is SGDLS and CDR2 is YYNGEE. With V trimmed by 3 bases and J by 0 bases, 10 bases remained unmatched. This CDR3 region has 17 residues. The CDR3 DNA reads as TGTGCCAGCAGCGCCCGTACCGGGACTAGCAACTCCTACGAGCAGTACTTC. The encoded protein is CASSARTGTSNSYEQYF.

The rearrangement uses TRBV11-2 and TRBJ1-5, with a weak D call TRBD1 (6 bases). This CDR3 region has 14 residues. V gave up 5 bases and J gave up 4 bases, with 12 bases separating them. The V gene's germline CDR1 is SGHAT and CDR2 FQNNGV. CDR3 nucleotide sequence: TGTGCCAGCAGCGCTAACAGGGTTAATCAGCCCCAGCATTTT. Amino acid sequence: CASSANRVNQPQHF.

This sequence joins TRBV5-1 and TRBJ1-2; D is unclear. With 4 bases removed from V and 2 bases from J, the gap between germline ends came to 12 bases. The CDR3 length is 14 residues. Germline-derived CDR1 and CDR2 are SGHRS and YFSETQ. CDR3 in amino acids: CASSPLDLNYGYTF. DNA for the CDR3: TGCGCCAGCAGCCCCCTCGACTTAAACTATGGCTACACCTTC.

A note on this clone: Additional DNA sequences in this sample encode the identical CDR3. The genes are TRBV9 and TRBJ1-3; TRBD1 agrees at 8 bases. V lost 2 bases, J lost 0 bases, and 4 bases stayed unmatched. CDR3 length equals 16 residues. CDR1 and CDR2 from the germline V gene are SGDLS and YYNGEE. This CDR3 is CASSVDRVASGNTIYF. In DNA form, the CDR3 reads TGTGCCAGCAGCGTGGACAGGGTGGCCTCTGGAAACACCATATATTTT.